The 29 T cell receptor beta chains presented below share a single source sample, sequenced in a study of T cell changes during pregnancy in multiple sclerosis. Clones were read by immunoSEQ multiplex PCR, and TCRdb kept only the in-frame ones, dropping some. The sample holds around 40,000 clones, about nine tenths seen once. This specimen consisted of CD8+ T cells from peripheral blood mononuclear cells, obtained in the second trimester of pregnancy. The receptors stem from a female donor with multiple sclerosis, enrolled in a pregnancy study.

This chain uses TRBV4-3 with TRBJ2-3; 9 bases align to TRBD2. V shed 1 base and J 2 bases; nucleotides not matched to a gene: 10. CDR1 LGHNA and CDR2 YSLEER come from the germline V gene. The CDR3 consists of 18 residues. CDR3 nucleotide sequence: TGCGCCAGCAGCCAAGTCGAGCGGGGGGTAGTCTACACAGATACGCAGTATTTT. Translated: CASSQVERGVVYTDTQYF.

The chain has TRBV6-4 and TRBJ1-3; D possibly corresponds to TRBD1 (6 bases). Germline V gene lookup returns CDR1 MRHNA and CDR2 SNTAGT. This CDR3 is built from 18 residues. V lost 6 bases and J 2 bases, leaving 23 bases between the germline ends. CDR3 DNA: TGTGCCAGCAGCGGACCAGGAAATTACAGGGTGACTGGAAACACCATATATTTT. It specifies CASSGPGNYRVTGNTIYF.

The V and J genes are TRBV28 and TRBJ1-3, with D possibly TRBD1 on 6 matching bases. CDR3 size: 17 residues. Per the germline V gene, CDR1 is MDHEN and CDR2 is SYDVKM. V lost 5 bases and J lost 0, with 17 bases in between. The CDR3 DNA is TGTGCCAGCAGTCCTCGGGGGGCAAGTTCCTCTGGAAACACCATATATTTT. Encoded protein: CASSPRGASSSGNTIYF.

The V and J genes are TRBV29-1 and TRBJ1-2; D is uncertain. CDR1 and CDR2 from the germline V gene are SQVTM and ANQGSEA. The CDR3 is 11 amino acids. V lost 7 bases to trimming and J lost 1 base, with 7 bases between them. The CDR3 reads CSGTFNYGYTF. The CDR3 coding sequence is TGCAGCGGGACTTTTAACTATGGCTACACCTTC.

This chain links TRBV6-6 with TRBJ1-5; D unresolved. From germline, CDR1 is MNHNY and CDR2 SVGAGI (reference sequence). V was pared by 5 bases and J by 11 bases, with 22 bases between. CDR3 length: 15 amino acids. CDR3 sequence (DNA): TGTGCCAGCAGTCTCCGCGGCCGGCCCGGGTCAGCCCAGCATTTT. It yields the protein CASSLRGRPGSAQHF.

The J gene is TRBJ2-1, the V gene TRBV4-2; TRBD1 agrees at 8 bases. Trimming at V came to 0 bases and at J to 7 bases, leaving 8 bases not matched to a gene. This CDR3 spans 16 amino acids. CDR1 is LGHNA and CDR2 is YNFKEQ in the germline V gene. CDR3 region: CASSQELEQGENEQFF. The DNA for the CDR3 is TGTGCCAGCAGCCAAGAACTAGAACAGGGGGAGAATGAGCAGTTCTTC.

The gene calls are TRBV11-2 and TRBJ2-3; tentative D call: TRBD2 (7 bases). Between the trimmed V and J ends, which lost 6 bases and 0 bases, there was a span of 13 bases. The CDR3 runs 15 residues. CDR1 and CDR2 from the germline V gene are SGHAT and FQNNGV. Here the CDR3 reads CASSSRGASTDTQYF. As DNA, the CDR3 is TGTGCCAGCAGTTCCCGGGGGGCTAGCACAGATACGCAGTATTTT. The whole variable domain, filled in from reference TRBV11-2 and TRBJ2-3, reads EAGVAQSPRYKIIEKRQSVAFWCNPISGHATLYWYQQILGQGPKLLIQFQNNGVVDDSQLPKDRFSAERLKGVDSTLKIQPAKLEDSAVYLCASSSRGASTDTQYFGPGTRLTVL.

This chain uses TRBV7-9 with TRBJ2-2; 7 nucleotides agree with TRBD2. Germline lookup yields CDR1 SEHNR and CDR2 FQNEAQ (reference sequence). V lost 5 bases to trimming and J lost 2 bases; unmatched junction nucleotides: 8. The CDR3 length is 16 residues. The CDR3 coding sequence is TGTGCCAGCAGCAGCTGGGGGGGGAGTAACACCGGGGAGCTGTTTTTT. Protein product: CASSSWGGSNTGELFF.

The chain uses TRBV4-3 and TRBJ1-2; D is unclear. V lost 0 bases, J lost 4 bases, and 12 bases lay in between. The CDR3 runs 15 residues. The germline gives CDR1 LGHNA, CDR2 YSLEER. The CDR3: CASSQDLARSYGYTF. CDR3 sequence (DNA): TGCGCCAGCAGCCAAGACCTGGCCAGATCCTATGGCTACACCTTC.

This chain links TRBV7-9 with TRBJ2-2; a possible D gene is TRBD1 (5 bases). The germline V gene has CDR1 SEHNR and CDR2 FQNEAQ (reference sequence). CDR3 length equals 15 residues. V lost 5 bases to trimming and J lost 5 bases, with 15 bases between them. CDR3 bases: TGTGCCAGCAGCCAAATAGAGACAGCGACCGGGGAGCTGTTTTTT. Encoded protein: CASSQIETATGELFF.

The V call is TRBV6-1, the J call TRBJ2-5; 8 bases fit TRBD2. The length of the CDR3 is 17 residues. V trimming: 3 bases; J trimming: 3 bases; junction bases outside the gene matches: 12. Germline V gene lookup returns CDR1 MNHNS and CDR2 SASEGT. The CDR3: CASSDFDGRGQKETQYF. Here the CDR3 DNA reads TGTGCCAGCAGTGATTTTGACGGGAGGGGACAAAAAGAGACCCAGTACTTC.

The sample holds one count of this clone. This chain joins TRBV7-6 and TRBJ2-3; 11 bases agree with TRBD2. The length of the CDR3 is 18 residues. CDR1 and CDR2 (germline): SGHVS, FNYEAQ. V shed 1 base and J 2 bases; nucleotides not matched to a gene: 8. The chain's CDR3 is CASSLESPSGGTTDTQYF. In DNA form, the CDR3 reads TGTGCCAGCAGCTTAGAGTCTCCTAGCGGGGGGACCACAGATACGCAGTATTTT.

This clone turned up a few times. J is TRBJ1-2 and V is TRBV6-5; D remains unclear. Between the trimmed V and J ends, which lost 6 bases and 4 bases, there was a span of 12 bases. CDR1 MNHEY and CDR2 SVGAGI come from the germline V gene. The CDR3 sequence is 13 residues long. This chain's CDR3 is CASSLSPSYGYTF. The CDR3 nucleotides read TGTGCCAGCAGCCTAAGTCCCTCCTATGGCTACACCTTC.

The chain couples TRBV7-9 to TRBJ1-2, with a possible D match to TRBD1 (5 bases). Trimming left V 1 base short and J 5 bases short, with 11 bases between. The germline CDR1 and CDR2 sequences are SEHNR and FQNEAQ (reference sequence). The CDR3 consists of 14 residues. CDR3 sequence (DNA): TGTGCCAGCAGCTTAGAGCGGGGCGGTTATGGCTACACCTTC. This codes for CASSLERGGYGYTF. Complete variable domain (other parts from reference TRBV7-9 and TRBJ1-2): DTGVSQNPRHKITKRGQNVTFRCDPISEHNRLYWYRQTLGQGPEFLTYFQNEAQLEKSRLLSDRFSAERPKGSFSTLEIQRTEQGDSAMYLCASSLERGGYGYTFGSGTRLTVV.

This sequence joins TRBV2 and TRBJ1-1; perhaps TRBD1 as D (6 bases). Per germline, CDR1 SNHLY and CDR2 FYNNEI. There are 9 residues in the CDR3. V shed 6 bases and J shed 14 bases, with 10 bases lying between them. The CDR3 sequence: CASRLDSFF. The CDR3 DNA reads TGTGCCAGCAGGCTGGACAGCTTCTTT.

A single count supports this clone. The chain combines TRBV9 with TRBJ2-6; possible D gene TRBD2, 5 bases. CDR1 is SGDLS, CDR2 YYNGEE, per germline. Trimming cost V 0 bases and J 3 bases, with 7 bases left between them. The CDR3 totals 15 residues. CDR3 in amino acids: CASSVGSGGANVLTF. Here the CDR3 DNA reads TGTGCCAGCAGCGTAGGGAGCGGTGGGGCCAACGTCCTGACTTTC.

By proportion, this clone is medium-sized (0.01 to 0.1%). This chain connects TRBV19 to TRBJ2-7; D gene uncertain. V was cut by 0 bases and J by 0 bases, with 9 bases left in between. The CDR3 spans 15 residues. Germline-derived CDR1 and CDR2 are LNHDA and SQIVND (reference sequence). CDR3: CASSIDYYFSYEQYF. CDR3 sequence (DNA): TGTGCCAGTAGTATAGATTACTACTTCTCCTACGAGCAGTACTTC.

V is TRBV27 and J is TRBJ1-4; D is unclear. This CDR3 is built from 16 residues. The germline CDR1 and CDR2 sequences are MNHEY and SMNVEV (reference sequence). Trimming took 0 bases from V and 2 from J, leaving 10 bases between them. The CDR3 reads CASSLSGGRTNEKLFF. CDR3 in DNA: TGTGCCAGCAGTTTATCGGGCGGGCGGACTAATGAAAAACTGTTTTTT.

The chain couples TRBV9 to TRBJ1-5; D uncertain. The CDR3 is made up of 13 amino acids. Trimming pared 3 bases from V and 9 bases from J, leaving 13 bases between. Germline V gives CDR1 SGDLS, CDR2 YYNGEE. CDR3 in amino acids: CASSEYTGRPQHF. CDR3 coding DNA: TGTGCCAGCAGCGAGTACACGGGAAGGCCCCAGCATTTT. The full variable domain, with the rest looked up from reference TRBV9 and TRBJ1-5, is DSGVTQTPKHLITATGQRVTLRCSPRSGDLSVYWYQQSLDQGLQFLIQYYNGEERAKGNILERFSAQQFPDLHSELNLSSLELGDSALYFCASSEYTGRPQHFGDGTRLSIL.

This clone appeared a single time. The rearrangement uses TRBV6-4 and TRBJ2-2; tentatively, D is TRBD1 (7 bases). The CDR3 runs to 15 residues. Germline loops: CDR1 MRHNA, CDR2 SNTAGT. Trimming took 8 bases from V and 3 from J, leaving 16 bases between them. CDR3 in amino acids: CASGPDRDYTGELFF. CDR3 bases: TGTGCCAGCGGCCCCGACAGGGACTACACCGGGGAGCTGTTTTTT.

This clone was seen a single time. The J gene is TRBJ2-7, the V gene TRBV7-9, with a possible D match to TRBD2 (6 bases). The germline V and J ends were trimmed by 5 bases and 9 bases, with 17 bases remaining between them. CDR3 length: 13 amino acids. The germline V gene encodes CDR1 SEHNR and CDR2 FQNEAQ (reference sequence). The CDR3, as DNA: TGTGCCAGCAGCCCTAGGTGGGGGGAAGTGCAGTACTTC. It specifies CASSPRWGEVQYF.

The chain has TRBV6-1 and TRBJ1-1; D uncertain. V lost 1 base and J 8 bases, leaving 26 bases between the germline ends. The CDR3 length is 18 residues. Germline CDR1 and CDR2: MNHNS and SASEGT. The CDR3 DNA is TGTGCCAGCAGTGAAGATGATATGAGAGTATGGGCCCCTGCGGAAGCTTTCTTT. Amino acids: CASSEDDMRVWAPAEAFF.

The chain couples TRBV4-3 to TRBJ2-7, with D perhaps TRBD2 (6 bases). Trimming shortened V by 1 base and J by 3 bases, and 16 bases separated the two germline ends. This CDR3 comprises 16 residues. Germline CDR1 reads LGHNA; CDR2 reads YSLEER. CDR3 DNA: TGCGCCAGCAGCCAAGCCGGAGGGAACCGAAACTACGAGCAGTACTTC. Its translation is CASSQAGGNRNYEQYF.

The gene calls are TRBV19 and TRBJ1-1; D uncertain. Looked up from germline, CDR1 is LNHDA and CDR2 is SQIVND (reference sequence). The CDR3 sequence is 15 residues long. V was cut by 3 bases and J by 11 bases, with 22 bases left in between. CDR3: CASSIFYSRPLGAFF. The CDR3 DNA reads as TGTGCCAGTAGTATTTTCTACTCGCGACCGCTCGGGGCTTTCTTT.

The chain couples TRBV29-1 to TRBJ1-1, with D hard to call. The germline V and J ends were trimmed by 8 bases and 6 bases, with 13 bases remaining between them. The CDR3 sequence is 11 residues long. Germline V gives CDR1 SQVTM, CDR2 ANQGSEA. CDR3 residues: CSFYRGAEAFF. The CDR3 DNA follows: TGCAGCTTCTATCGGGGTGCTGAAGCTTTCTTT. Using reference TRBV29-1 and TRBJ1-1 for the parts outside the CDR3, the full variable domain is SAVISQKPSRDICQRGTSLTIQCQVDSQVTMMFWYRQQPGQSLTLIATANQGSEATYESGFVIDKFPISRPNLTFSTLTVSNMSPEDSSIYLCSFYRGAEAFFGQGTRLTVV.

The chain joins TRBV6-5 to TRBJ1-3; D gene ambiguous. V was shortened by 2 bases and J by 0 bases, with 5 bases between the two germline ends. Looked up from germline, CDR1 is MNHEY and CDR2 is SVGAGI. The length of the CDR3 is 14 residues. The CDR3 spells CASSYGSSGNTIYF. The CDR3 DNA sequence: TGTGCCAGCAGTTACGGGAGCTCTGGAAACACCATATATTTT.

The chain is built from TRBV7-9 and TRBJ2-1; D gene ambiguous. CDR1 is SEHNR and CDR2 is FQNEAQ in the germline V gene (reference sequence). This CDR3 contains 16 residues. V lost 4 bases to trimming and J lost 0 bases, with 13 bases between them. The CDR3 DNA follows: TGTGCCAGCAGCTCACATGTGAGGAGCTCCTACAATGAGCAGTTCTTC. Translating gives CASSSHVRSSYNEQFF. The full variable domain, its missing parts supplied by reference TRBV7-9 and TRBJ2-1, is DTGVSQNPRHKITKRGQNVTFRCDPISEHNRLYWYRQTLGQGPEFLTYFQNEAQLEKSRLLSDRFSAERPKGSFSTLEIQRTEQGDSAMYLCASSSHVRSSYNEQFFGPGTRLTVL.

This clone has just one count. The chain employs TRBV6-5 and TRBJ1-1, with D maybe TRBD1 (6 bases). Trimming removed 0 bases from V and 8 bases from J, with 7 bases in between. Germline CDR1 reads MNHEY; CDR2 reads SVGAGI. The CDR3 covers 12 residues. CDR3 residues: CASSYSTGEAFF. CDR3 nucleotide sequence: TGTGCCAGCAGTTACTCCACAGGGGAAGCTTTCTTT.

The chain combines TRBV19 with TRBJ2-7, with 14 bases that match TRBD2. V gave up 8 bases and J gave up 3 bases; unmatched junction bases: 3. The germline gives CDR1 LNHDA, CDR2 SQIVND (reference sequence). CDR3 length: 14 amino acids. In nucleotides, the CDR3 is TGTGCCAGTCGGGGGACTAGCGGGAGCTACGAGCAGTACTTC. Translating gives CASRGTSGSYEQYF.